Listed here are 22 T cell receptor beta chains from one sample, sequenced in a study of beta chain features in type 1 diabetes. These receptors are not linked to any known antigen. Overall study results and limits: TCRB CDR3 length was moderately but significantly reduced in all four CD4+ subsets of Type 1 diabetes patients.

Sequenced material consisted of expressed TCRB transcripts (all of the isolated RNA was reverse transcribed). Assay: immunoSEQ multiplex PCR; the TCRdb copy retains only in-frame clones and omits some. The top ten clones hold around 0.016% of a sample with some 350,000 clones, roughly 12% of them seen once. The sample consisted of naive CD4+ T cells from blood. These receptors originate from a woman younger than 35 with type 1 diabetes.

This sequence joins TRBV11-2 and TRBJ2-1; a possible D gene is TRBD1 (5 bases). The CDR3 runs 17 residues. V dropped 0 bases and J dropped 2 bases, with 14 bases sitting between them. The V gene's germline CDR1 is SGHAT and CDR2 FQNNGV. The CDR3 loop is CASSLETRTPPYNEQFF. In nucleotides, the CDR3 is TGTGCCAGCAGCTTAGAAACCCGGACACCTCCCTACAATGAGCAGTTCTTC.

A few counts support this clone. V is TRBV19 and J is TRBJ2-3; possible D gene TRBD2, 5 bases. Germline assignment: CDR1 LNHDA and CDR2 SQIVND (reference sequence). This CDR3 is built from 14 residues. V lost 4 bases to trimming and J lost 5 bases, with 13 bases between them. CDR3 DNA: TGTGCCAGTAGTAGGAGCGGATGGATAGATACGCAGTATTTT. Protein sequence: CASSRSGWIDTQYF.

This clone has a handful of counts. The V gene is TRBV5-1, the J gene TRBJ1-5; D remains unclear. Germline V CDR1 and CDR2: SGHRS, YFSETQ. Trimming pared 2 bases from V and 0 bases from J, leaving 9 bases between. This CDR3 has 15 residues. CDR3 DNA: TGCGCCAGCAGCTTTGGGCCAGATAGCAATCAGCCCCAGCATTTT. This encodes CASSFGPDSNQPQHF.

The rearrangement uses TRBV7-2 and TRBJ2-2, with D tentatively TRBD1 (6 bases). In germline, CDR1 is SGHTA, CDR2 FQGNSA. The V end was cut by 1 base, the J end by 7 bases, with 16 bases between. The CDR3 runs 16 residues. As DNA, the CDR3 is TGTGCCAGCAGCTTAGTGGGGGCAGGGAATATCGGGGAGCTGTTTTTT. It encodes CASSLVGAGNIGELFF.

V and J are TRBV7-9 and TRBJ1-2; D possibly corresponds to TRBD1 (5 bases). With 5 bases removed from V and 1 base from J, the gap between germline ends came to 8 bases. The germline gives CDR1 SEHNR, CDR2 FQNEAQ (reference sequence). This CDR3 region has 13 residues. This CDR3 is CASSIDSNYGYTF. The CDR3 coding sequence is TGTGCCAGCAGCATAGACAGTAACTATGGCTACACCTTC.

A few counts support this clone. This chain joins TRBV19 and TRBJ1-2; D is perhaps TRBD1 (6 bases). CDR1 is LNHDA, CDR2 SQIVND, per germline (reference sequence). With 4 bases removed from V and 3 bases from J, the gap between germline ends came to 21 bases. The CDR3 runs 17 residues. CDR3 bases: TGTGCCAGTAGTACCTCACAGGGCGGCCTAAGGGACTATGGCTACACCTTC. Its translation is CASSTSQGGLRDYGYTF.

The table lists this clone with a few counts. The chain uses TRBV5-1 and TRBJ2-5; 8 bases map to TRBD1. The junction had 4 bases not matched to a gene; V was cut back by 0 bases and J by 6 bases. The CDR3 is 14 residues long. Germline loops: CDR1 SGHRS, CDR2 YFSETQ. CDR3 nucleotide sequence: TGCGCCAGCAGCTTGGACGACAGGGGAAAGACCCAGTACTTC. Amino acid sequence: CASSLDDRGKTQYF.

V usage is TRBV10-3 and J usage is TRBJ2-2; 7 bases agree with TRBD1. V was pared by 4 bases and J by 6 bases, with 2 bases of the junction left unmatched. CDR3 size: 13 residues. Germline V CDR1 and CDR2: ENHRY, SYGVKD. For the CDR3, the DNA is TGTGCCATCAGTGGACAGGGTCCCGGGGAGCTGTTTTTT. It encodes CAISGQGPGELFF.

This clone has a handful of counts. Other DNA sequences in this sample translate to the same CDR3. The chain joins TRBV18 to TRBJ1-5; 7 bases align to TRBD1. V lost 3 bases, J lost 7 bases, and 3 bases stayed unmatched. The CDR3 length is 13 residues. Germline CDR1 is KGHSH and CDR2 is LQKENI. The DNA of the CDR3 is TGTGCCAGCTCACCCGACAGGGACCAGCCCCAGCATTTT. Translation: CASSPDRDQPQHF. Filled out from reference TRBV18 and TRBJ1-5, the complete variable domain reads NAGVMQNPRHLVRRRGQEARLRCSPMKGHSHVYWYRQLPEEGLKFMVYLQKENIIDESGMPKERFSAEFPKEGPSILRIQQVVRGDSAAYFCASSPDRDQPQHFGDGTRLSIL.

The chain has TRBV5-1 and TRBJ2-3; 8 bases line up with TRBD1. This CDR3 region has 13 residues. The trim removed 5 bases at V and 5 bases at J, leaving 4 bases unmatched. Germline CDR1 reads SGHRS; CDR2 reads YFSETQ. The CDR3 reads CASRTGVIDTQYF. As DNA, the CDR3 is TGCGCCAGCAGGACAGGGGTGATAGATACGCAGTATTTT.

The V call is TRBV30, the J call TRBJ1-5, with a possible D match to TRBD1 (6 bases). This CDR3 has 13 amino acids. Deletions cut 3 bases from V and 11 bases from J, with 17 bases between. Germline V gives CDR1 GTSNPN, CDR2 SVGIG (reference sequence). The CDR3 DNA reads TGTGCCTGGAGCCCTGAATCAAACAGGGCCCAGCATTTT. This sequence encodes CAWSPESNRAQHF.

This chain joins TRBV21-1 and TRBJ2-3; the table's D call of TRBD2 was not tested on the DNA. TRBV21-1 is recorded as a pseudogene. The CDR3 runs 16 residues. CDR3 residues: CASTRLAGVLEDTQYF. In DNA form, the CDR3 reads TGTGCCAGCACCAGACTAGCGGGAGTTTTGGAAGATACGCAGTATTTT.

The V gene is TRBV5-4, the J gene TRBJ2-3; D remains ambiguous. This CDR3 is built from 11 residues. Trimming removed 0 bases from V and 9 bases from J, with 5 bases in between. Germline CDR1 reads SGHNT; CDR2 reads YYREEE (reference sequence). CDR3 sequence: CASSLVGTQYF. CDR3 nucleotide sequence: TGTGCCAGCAGCTTGGTGGGCACGCAGTATTTT.

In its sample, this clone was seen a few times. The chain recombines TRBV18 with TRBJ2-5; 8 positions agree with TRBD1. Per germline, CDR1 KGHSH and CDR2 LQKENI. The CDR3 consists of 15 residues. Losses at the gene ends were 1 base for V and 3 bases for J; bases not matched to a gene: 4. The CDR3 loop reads CASSPQIQGEETQYF. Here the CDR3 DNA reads TGTGCCAGCTCACCACAGATACAGGGGGAAGAGACCCAGTACTTC.

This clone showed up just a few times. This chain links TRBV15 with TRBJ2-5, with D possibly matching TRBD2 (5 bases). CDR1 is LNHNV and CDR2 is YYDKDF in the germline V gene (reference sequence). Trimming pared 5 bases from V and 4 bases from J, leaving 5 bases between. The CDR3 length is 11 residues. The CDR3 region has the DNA TGTGCCACCAGCGGGAGAGAGACCCAGTACTTC. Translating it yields CATSGRETQYF.

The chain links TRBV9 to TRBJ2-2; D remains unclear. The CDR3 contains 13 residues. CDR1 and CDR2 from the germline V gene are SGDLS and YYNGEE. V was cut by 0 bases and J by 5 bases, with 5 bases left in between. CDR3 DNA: TGTGCCAGCAGCGTAGCCCTGACCGGGGAGCTGTTTTTT. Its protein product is CASSVALTGELFF.

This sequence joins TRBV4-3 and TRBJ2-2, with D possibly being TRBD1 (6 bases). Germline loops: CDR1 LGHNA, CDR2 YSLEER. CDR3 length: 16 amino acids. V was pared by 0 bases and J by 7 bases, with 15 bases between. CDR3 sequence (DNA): TGCGCCAGCAGCCAAGAAGCCCCCGAAGGGGGCGGGGAGCTGTTTTTT. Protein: CASSQEAPEGGGELFF.

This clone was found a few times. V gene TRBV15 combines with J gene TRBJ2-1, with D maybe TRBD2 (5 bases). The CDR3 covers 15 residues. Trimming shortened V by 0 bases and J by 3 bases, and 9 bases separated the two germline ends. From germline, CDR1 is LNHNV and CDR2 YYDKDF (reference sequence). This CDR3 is CATSRDRGDYNEQFF. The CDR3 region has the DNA TGTGCCACCAGCAGAGATCGGGGTGACTACAATGAGCAGTTCTTC. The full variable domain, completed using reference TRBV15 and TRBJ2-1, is DAMVIQNPRYQVTQFGKPVTLSCSQTLNHNVMYWYQQKSSQAPKLLFHYYDKDFNNEADTPDNFQSRRPNTSFCFLDIRSPGLGDTAMYLCATSRDRGDYNEQFFGPGTRLTVL.

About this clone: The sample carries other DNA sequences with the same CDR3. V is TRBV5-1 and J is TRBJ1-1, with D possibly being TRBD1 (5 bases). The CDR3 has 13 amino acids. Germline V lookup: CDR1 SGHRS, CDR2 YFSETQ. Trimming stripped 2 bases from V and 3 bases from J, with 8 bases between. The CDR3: CASSFQGDTEAFF. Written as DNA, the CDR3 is TGCGCCAGCAGCTTTCAGGGCGACACTGAAGCTTTCTTT.

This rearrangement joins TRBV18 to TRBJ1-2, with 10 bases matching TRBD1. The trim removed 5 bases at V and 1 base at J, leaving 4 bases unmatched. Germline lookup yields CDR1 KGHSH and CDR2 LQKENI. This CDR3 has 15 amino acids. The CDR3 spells CASSSGQGFNYGYTF. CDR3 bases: TGTGCCAGCTCATCGGGACAGGGGTTTAACTATGGCTACACCTTC.

This chain's CDR3 is CASSFIAGGANEQFF. The CDR3 coding sequence is TGTGCCAGCAGTTTCATAGCGGGAGGAGCCAATGAGCAGTTCTTC. The V and J genes are TRBV2 and TRBJ2-1; 10 bases match TRBD2. The CDR3 has 15 residues. Germline V gene data show CDR1 as SNHLY and CDR2 as FYNNEI. Trimming removed 5 bases from V and 6 bases from J; junction bases left unmatched: 7.

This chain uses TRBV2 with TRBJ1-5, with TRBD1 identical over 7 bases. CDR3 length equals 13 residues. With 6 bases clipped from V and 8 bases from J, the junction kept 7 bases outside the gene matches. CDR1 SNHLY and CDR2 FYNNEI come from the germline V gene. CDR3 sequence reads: CASSLSGGKPQHF. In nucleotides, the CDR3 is TGTGCCAGCAGCCTGTCAGGGGGGAAGCCCCAGCATTTT.